The 19 T cell receptor beta chains below all came from one sample that was sequenced in a study of cytomegalovirus exposure and HLA in healthy donors (dated by TCRdb to between 2016 and 2019). The library was made by the immunoSEQ multiplex PCR assay. TCRdb took this table from immuneACCESS and kept in-frame rearrangements with V and J called. Such tables lack part of the clones; where checked against another copy, unresolved V genes explain under half of the gap, and the rest is unexplained. This sample holds about 65,000 clones; around 90% were observed only once. The ten largest clones represent 1% to 1.5% of the sample. Material for sequencing was PBMCs. The receptor set was obtained from a woman aged 18-29 years in good health and CMV-seronegative.

The V and J genes are TRBV6-1 and TRBJ2-7; TRBD1 might be the D (6 bases). V was clipped by 2 bases and J by 0 bases, with 8 bases between them. Germline loops: CDR1 MNHNS, CDR2 SASEGT. The CDR3 contains 14 residues. CDR3 sequence reads: CASSEQGSSYEQYF. The CDR3 DNA reads TGTGCCAGCAGTGAACAGGGGAGCTCCTACGAGCAGTACTTC.

CDR3 sequence (DNA): TGTGCCAGCATGGACAGGTACAATGAGCAGTTCTTC. Translating gives CASMDRYNEQFF. The chain links TRBV6-5 to TRBJ2-1, with 7 nucleotides matching TRBD1. Trimming at V came to 7 bases and at J to 4 bases, leaving 1 base not matched to a gene. Germline CDR1 and CDR2: MNHEY and SVGAGI. This CDR3 is 12 amino acids long.

The gene calls are TRBV6-6 and TRBJ1-3; 7 nucleotides align to TRBD1. V shed 5 bases and J 6 bases; nucleotides not matched to a gene: 7. Germline V CDR1 and CDR2: MNHNY, SVGAGI (reference sequence). This CDR3 spans 14 amino acids. The CDR3 region is CASSPTGEANTIYF. The CDR3 bases are TGTGCCAGCAGTCCTACAGGGGAAGCAAACACCATATATTTT.

This chain connects TRBV10-2 to TRBJ1-1; TRBD1 matches 10 bases. The junction had 8 bases not matched to a gene; V was cut back by 6 bases and J by 4 bases. The CDR3 has 15 amino acids. CDR1 and CDR2 (germline): WSHSY, SAAADI. This chain's CDR3 is CASSGQGDKATEAFF. In nucleotides, the CDR3 is TGCGCCAGCAGCGGACAGGGGGATAAGGCCACTGAAGCTTTCTTT.

The genes are TRBV28 and TRBJ1-5; D not certain. Trimming left V 6 bases short and J 2 bases short, with 26 bases between. Germline V gene data show CDR1 as MDHEN and CDR2 as SYDVKM. CDR3 length equals 19 residues. CDR3 protein: CASRTSPFQPFEGNQPQHF. The CDR3 bases are TGTGCCAGCAGAACCTCCCCTTTTCAGCCGTTCGAGGGCAATCAGCCCCAGCATTTT.

The V gene is TRBV5-1, the J gene TRBJ2-5, with D perhaps matching TRBD2 (6 bases). The germline CDR1 and CDR2 sequences are SGHRS and YFSETQ. The ends were cut back, 4 bases at V and 0 bases at J, with 10 bases in the middle. The CDR3 runs to 14 residues. The CDR3 DNA follows: TGCGCCAGCAGCCTGGGACTTAACCAAGAGACCCAGTACTTC. Protein sequence: CASSLGLNQETQYF.

The chain couples TRBV6-1 to TRBJ2-2; 9 nucleotides line up with TRBD2. In germline, CDR1 is MNHNS, CDR2 SASEGT. J gave up 6 bases and V 3 bases, and 5 bases lay outside the gene matches. The CDR3 has 15 amino acids. CDR3 residues: CASSERAGGSGELFF. The DNA of the CDR3 is TGTGCCAGCAGTGAGAGGGCGGGAGGGTCCGGGGAGCTGTTTTTT.

Here the CDR3 reads CASGPGTGSADTQYF. The CDR3 nucleotides are TGTGCTAGTGGTCCAGGGACAGGGAGTGCAGATACGCAGTATTTT. The chain links TRBV12-5 to TRBJ2-3, with 9 bases lining up with TRBD1. This CDR3 spans 15 amino acids. Trimming cost V 5 bases and J 4 bases; bases outside gene matches: 7. Looked up from germline, CDR1 is LGHNT and CDR2 is FRNRAP. Variable domain in full (rest from reference TRBV12-5 and TRBJ2-3): DARVTQTPRHKVTEMGQEVTMRCQPILGHNTVFWYRQTMMQGLELLAYFRNRAPLDDSGMPKDRFSAEMPDATLATLKIQPSEPRDSAVYFCASGPGTGSADTQYFGPGTRLTVL.

This chain uses TRBV15 with TRBJ2-7; D is unclear. CDR1 and CDR2 (germline): LNHNV, YYDKDF (reference sequence). The V end lost 0 bases, the J end lost 4 bases, and 4 bases lay between the germline ends. The CDR3 covers 12 residues. The CDR3 region has the DNA TGTGCCACCAGCAGAGACAGGTACGAGCAGTACTTC. Its translation is CATSRDRYEQYF. Combining the CDR3 with reference TRBV15 and TRBJ2-7 gives the whole variable domain DAMVIQNPRYQVTQFGKPVTLSCSQTLNHNVMYWYQQKSSQAPKLLFHYYDKDFNNEADTPDNFQSRRPNTSFCFLDIRSPGLGDTAMYLCATSRDRYEQYFGPGTRLTVT.

This rearrangement joins TRBV5-1 to TRBJ2-7, with TRBD1 as a possible D gene (6 bases). The CDR3 runs 14 residues. The V end lost 0 bases, the J end lost 5 bases, and 12 bases lay between the germline ends. CDR1 and CDR2 (germline): SGHRS, YFSETQ. This chain's CDR3 is CASSLASGVNEQYF. The CDR3, as DNA: TGCGCCAGCAGCTTGGCTTCAGGGGTCAACGAGCAGTACTTC.

The V and J genes are TRBV6-1 and TRBJ2-7, with a possible D match to TRBD1 (5 bases). V dropped 5 bases and J dropped 2 bases, with 16 bases sitting between them. This CDR3 is built from 15 residues. Germline-derived CDR1 and CDR2 are MNHNS and SASEGT. CDR3 amino acids: CASSSEQGFAYEQYF. DNA of the CDR3: TGTGCCAGCAGTTCGGAGCAGGGATTTGCCTACGAGCAGTACTTC.

CDR3 protein: CASSEGTGGTEAFF. Here the CDR3 DNA reads TGTGCCAGCAGTGAAGGGACAGGGGGCACTGAAGCTTTCTTT. The V and J genes are TRBV6-1 and TRBJ1-1, with 10 bases that match TRBD1. CDR1 is MNHNS, CDR2 SASEGT, per germline. Trimming took 1 base from V and 4 from J; bases not matched to a gene: 0. The CDR3 totals 14 residues.

V and J are TRBV4-1 and TRBJ1-2; TRBD1 might be the D (6 bases). There are 15 residues in the CDR3. Trimming removed 2 bases at V and 6 bases at J, with 16 bases between. Per germline, CDR1 MGHRA and CDR2 YSYEKL. This chain's CDR3 is CASSQTPGGLDGYTF. In nucleotides, the CDR3 is TGCGCCAGCAGCCAAACCCCCGGGGGGCTTGATGGCTACACCTTC.

The CDR3, as DNA: TGTGCCAGCAGCAAAGCTATGGGACAGAGATTATACGAGCAGTACTTC. Translation gives CASSKAMGQRLYEQYF. The chain carries TRBV21-1 and TRBJ2-7; the table calls TRBD1, which could not be checked here. TRBV21-1 is a documented pseudogene. This CDR3 has 16 amino acids.

The chain has TRBV27 and TRBJ1-4, with TRBD1 matching 10 bases. CDR1 is MNHEY, CDR2 SMNVEV, per germline (reference sequence). The V segment lost 5 bases and the J segment 8 bases; nucleotides outside the gene matches: 14. The CDR3 loop spans 17 amino acids. The CDR3 loop reads CASSPLDRGRIREKLFF. CDR3 DNA sequence: TGTGCCAGCAGTCCATTAGACAGGGGGCGGATTAGGGAAAAACTGTTTTTT.

The rearrangement uses TRBV27 and TRBJ2-2, with D maybe TRBD2 (5 bases). The V and J ends lost 2 bases and 5 bases respectively, with 9 bases between them. The CDR3 has 14 residues. Germline assignment: CDR1 MNHEY and CDR2 SMNVEV (reference sequence). CDR3 loop: CASSLIGGTGELFF. The CDR3 nucleotides are TGTGCCAGCAGTTTAATTGGAGGTACCGGGGAGCTGTTTTTT.

This clone is a singleton in its sample. The V and J genes are TRBV6-4 and TRBJ2-7, with D possibly matching TRBD1 (5 bases). The CDR3 covers 13 residues. V was pared by 6 bases and J by 6 bases, with 15 bases between. Per germline, CDR1 MRHNA and CDR2 SNTAGT. Here the CDR3 reads CASRPRQGGEQYF. CDR3 DNA: TGTGCCAGCAGACCCCGCCAGGGTGGCGAGCAGTACTTC.

The chain is built from TRBV6-5 and TRBJ1-3, with no clear D. Per the germline V gene, CDR1 is MNHEY and CDR2 is SVGAGI. This CDR3 is 15 amino acids long. With 2 bases removed from V and 1 base from J, the gap between germline ends came to 9 bases. CDR3 sequence (DNA): TGTGCCAGCAGTTACCAGACGGGTTCTGGAAACACCATATATTTT. Its protein is CASSYQTGSGNTIYF.

The chain couples TRBV6-5 to TRBJ2-1; 7 bases agree with TRBD1. CDR3 length: 15 residues. With 5 bases clipped from V and 8 bases from J, the junction kept 12 bases outside the gene matches. In germline, CDR1 is MNHEY, CDR2 SVGAGI. CDR3 sequence: CASSNRRGGFHEQFF. CDR3 in DNA: TGTGCCAGCAGTAACCGGAGAGGGGGCTTCCATGAGCAGTTCTTC.